This TCR beta chain originates from a study of blood T cell repertoires in COVID-19. Overall study: Acute and convalescent COVID-19 samples came from the United States, Italy and Spain. The analysed material was cDNA or gDNA that came from T cells, B-cell-depleted T cells, or PBMCs.

CDR1 SGDLS and CDR2 YYNGEE come from the germline V gene. The V gene lost 0 bases and the J gene lost 4 bases, with 10 bases spanning the gap. CDR3 length: 14 amino acids. A Seattle source enrolled patients during active infection and followed them longitudinally. Study processing details: Reference gene primer amplification yielded estimated nucleated cell counts. Assay: immunoSEQ multiplex PCR; the TCRdb copy retains only in-frame clones and omits some. V, J and clone size reflect that table, while D and trimming were determined from the DNA. The sample records 300,000 to 350,000 clones, roughly 90% being singletons.

The chain recombines TRBV9 with TRBJ2-5; a possible D gene is TRBD2 (6 bases). This TCR was recovered from a woman aged 40 to 55 with COVID-19, enrolled during active disease. Sequenced: peripheral blood. In DNA, the CDR3 is TGTGCCAGCAGCGTAGACCGGGGAGGAGAGACCCAGTACTTC. Amino acid sequence: CASSVDRGGETQYF.